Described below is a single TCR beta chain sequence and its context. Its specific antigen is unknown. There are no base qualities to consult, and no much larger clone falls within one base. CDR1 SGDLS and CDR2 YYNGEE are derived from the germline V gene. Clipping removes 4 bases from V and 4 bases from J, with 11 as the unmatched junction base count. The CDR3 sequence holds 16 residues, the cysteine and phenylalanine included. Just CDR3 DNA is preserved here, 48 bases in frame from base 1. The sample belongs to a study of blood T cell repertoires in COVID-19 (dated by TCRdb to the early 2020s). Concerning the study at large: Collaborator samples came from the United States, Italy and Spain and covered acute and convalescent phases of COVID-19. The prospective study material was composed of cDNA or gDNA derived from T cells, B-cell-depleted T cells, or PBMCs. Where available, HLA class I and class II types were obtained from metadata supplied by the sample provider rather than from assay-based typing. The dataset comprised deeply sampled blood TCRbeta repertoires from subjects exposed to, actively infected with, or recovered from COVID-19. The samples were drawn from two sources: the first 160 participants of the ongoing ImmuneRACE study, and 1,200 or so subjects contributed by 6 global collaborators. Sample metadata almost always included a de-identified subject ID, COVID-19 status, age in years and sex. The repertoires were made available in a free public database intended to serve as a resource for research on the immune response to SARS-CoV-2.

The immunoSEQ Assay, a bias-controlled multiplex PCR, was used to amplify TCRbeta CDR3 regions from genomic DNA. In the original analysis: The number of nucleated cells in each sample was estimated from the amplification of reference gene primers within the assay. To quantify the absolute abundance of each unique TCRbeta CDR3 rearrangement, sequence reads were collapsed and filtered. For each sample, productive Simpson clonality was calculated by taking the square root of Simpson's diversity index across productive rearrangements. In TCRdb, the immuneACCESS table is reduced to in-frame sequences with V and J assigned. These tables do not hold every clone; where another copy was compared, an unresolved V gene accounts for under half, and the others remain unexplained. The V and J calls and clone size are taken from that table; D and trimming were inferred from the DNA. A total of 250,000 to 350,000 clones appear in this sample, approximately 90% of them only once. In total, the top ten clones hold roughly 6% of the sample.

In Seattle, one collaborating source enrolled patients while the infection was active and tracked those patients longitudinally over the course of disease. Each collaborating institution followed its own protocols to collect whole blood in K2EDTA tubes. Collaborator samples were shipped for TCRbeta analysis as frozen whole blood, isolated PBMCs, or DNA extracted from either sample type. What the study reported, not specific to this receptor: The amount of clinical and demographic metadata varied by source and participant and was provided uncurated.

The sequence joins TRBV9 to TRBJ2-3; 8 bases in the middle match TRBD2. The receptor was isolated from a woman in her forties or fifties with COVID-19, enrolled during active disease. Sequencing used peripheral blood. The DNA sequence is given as TGTGCCAGCAGCTCAAGCGGGAGAGGCGCCGCAGATACGCAGTATTTT. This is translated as CASSSSGRGAADTQYF.